This record covers a single T cell receptor beta chain. What it binds is not known. This entry is derived from a study of blood T cells in healthy people across ages. Study context: Roughly one uniquely barcoded beta molecule per two T cells was captured. Whole-study results and caveats: Total diversity from one million sequenced T cells was likely underestimated.

With a J-beta primer mix and a sample-barcoded 5' primer, a second PCR ran about 7 to 11 cycles. One entry per CDR3 protein results from TCRdb running MiXCR on the 5' RACE reads. Of over 500,000 distinct CDR3 sequences in the sample, roughly a quarter were seen once. In addition, the sample was reused for a study of T cells of mothers and their children.

This receptor was identified in a boy under 10 years old in good health. The specimen was blood.

In DNA, the CDR3 is TGCGCCAGCAGCTTGGTAGGGGGCTTTGACTATGGCTACACCTTC. Translating it yields CASSLVGGFDYGYTF. The rearrangement joins TRBV5-1 to TRBJ1-2, with 7 bases aligning to TRBD1. J gave up 3 bases and V 0 bases, and 5 bases lay outside the gene matches. CDR1 and CDR2 (germline): SGHRS, YFSETQ. This CDR3 spans 15 amino acids.